The 22 T cell receptor beta chains listed next were all sequenced from one sample in a study of post-analysis software for immune sequencing data. Study findings and constraints: Included in a set of 5 or 6 TRBV segments more frequent in patients than controls were TRBV5-6, TRBV5-1 and TRBV20-1.

The TCR beta cDNA libraries carried unique molecular identifiers. Using its own MiXCR run on the PCR reads, TCRdb lists one record per CDR3 protein. The sample carries about 460,000 distinct CDR3 sequences, around 40% recorded once. Antigens of these TCRs are unknown. The sample taken for sequencing was blood. The receptors originated from a girl aged 5-17 years with multiple sclerosis.

This chain links TRBV5-6 with TRBJ2-4; D remains unclear. V lost 0 bases to trimming and J lost 0 bases, with 7 bases between them. The germline CDR1 and CDR2 sequences are SGHDT and YYEEEE. The CDR3 sequence is 15 residues long. The CDR3 DNA follows: TGTGCCAGCAGCTTGGGAGATGTAGCCAAAAACATTCAGTACTTC. Amino acid sequence: CASSLGDVAKNIQYF.

The chain uses TRBV9 and TRBJ2-1; 7 bases line up with TRBD2. V shed 7 bases and J 7 bases; nucleotides not matched to a gene: 11. This CDR3 has 14 residues. The germline V gene encodes CDR1 SGDLS and CDR2 YYNGEE. The CDR3: CASGEALARNEQFF. The CDR3 bases are TGTGCCAGCGGCGAGGCACTAGCGCGGAATGAGCAGTTCTTC. The variable domain in full, with the rest retrieved from reference TRBV9 and TRBJ2-1, is DSGVTQTPKHLITATGQRVTLRCSPRSGDLSVYWYQQSLDQGLQFLIQYYNGEERAKGNILERFSAQQFPDLHSELNLSSLELGDSALYFCASGEALARNEQFFGPGTRLTVL.

The chain is built from TRBV10-3 and TRBJ1-2; D possibly corresponds to TRBD1 (5 bases). The CDR3 covers 11 residues. Germline CDR1 ENHRY, CDR2 SYGVKD. V gave up 10 bases and J gave up 6 bases, with 12 bases separating them. The CDR3 sequence: CATGQGDGYTF. The CDR3 DNA sequence: TGTGCCACCGGGCAGGGAGATGGCTACACCTTC.

V gene TRBV20-1 combines with J gene TRBJ1-5, with D perhaps matching TRBD1 (5 bases). The CDR3 runs to 17 residues. V gave up 4 bases and J gave up 0 bases, with 19 bases separating them. Germline CDR1 DFQATT, CDR2 SNEGSKA (reference sequence). DNA for the CDR3: TGCAGTGCTAAGGCCACCGGGGGGGTGTTTAGCAATCAGCCCCAGCATTTT. Residues: CSAKATGGVFSNQPQHF.

The chain carries TRBV28 and TRBJ2-1, with 10 positions matching TRBD2. The J call is uncertain, as TRBJ2-7 better fits the DNA end. The CDR3 length is 14 residues. The V gene's germline CDR1 is MDHEN and CDR2 SYDVKM. The CDR3 nucleotides read TGTGCCAGCAGTGTCCCTAGCGGGGGATACGAGCAGTACTTC. It yields the protein CASSVPSGGYEQYF.

The V and J genes are TRBV20-1 and TRBJ1-5; 8 bases fit TRBD1. The V and J ends lost 7 bases and 1 base, in that order; junction bases with no gene match: 9. Per the germline V gene, CDR1 is DFQATT and CDR2 is SNEGSKA (reference sequence). This CDR3 contains 15 residues. The DNA of the CDR3 is TGCAGTGTCCGGGTGGGACAGGAAAGCAATCAGCCCCAGCATTTT. Translated, it gives CSVRVGQESNQPQHF.

The genes are TRBV20-1 and TRBJ2-5; D unresolved. V lost 3 bases and J 5 bases, leaving 16 bases between the germline ends. CDR1 and CDR2 (germline): DFQATT, SNEGSKA (reference sequence). The CDR3 consists of 14 residues. CDR3 sequence (DNA): TGCAGTGCTAGCCCTCAGTGGCTGGGGGAGACCCAGTACTTC. It is translated as CSASPQWLGETQYF.

This clonotype was counted once. The V call is TRBV20-1, the J call TRBJ2-3; no reliable D call. With 6 bases removed from V and 5 bases from J, the gap between germline ends came to 12 bases. The CDR3 length is 12 residues. The germline V gene has CDR1 DFQATT and CDR2 SNEGSKA (reference sequence). The CDR3: CSAMPKEDTQYF. In DNA form, the CDR3 reads TGCAGTGCCATGCCCAAGGAAGATACGCAGTATTTT.

This clonotype was detected only a few times. The chain carries TRBV4-1 and TRBJ2-5, with 7 bases that match TRBD1. Trimming cost V 3 bases and J 1 base; bases outside gene matches: 2. The CDR3 totals 14 residues. Germline V gene lookup returns CDR1 MGHRA and CDR2 YSYEKL. CDR3 amino acids: CASSQDRLQETQYF. Written as DNA, the CDR3 is TGCGCCAGCAGCCAGGACAGGCTCCAAGAGACCCAGTACTTC.

This clonotype has more than one count but fewer than ten. V and J are TRBV20-1 and TRBJ1-2, with a possible D match to TRBD1 (5 bases). Per germline, CDR1 DFQATT and CDR2 SNEGSKA (reference sequence). The CDR3 sequence is 10 residues long. Trimming stripped 7 bases from V and 5 bases from J, with 8 bases between. This CDR3 reads CSVGGYGYTF. In DNA, the CDR3 is TGCAGTGTGGGGGGATATGGCTACACCTTC.

This clonotype was detected only once. The chain carries TRBV6-1 and TRBJ1-5, with 8 bases identical to TRBD1. Per germline, CDR1 MNHNS and CDR2 SASEGT. V lost 4 bases, J lost 2 bases, and 4 bases stayed unmatched. The CDR3 is 15 amino acids. The CDR3 protein is CASSGSDRGNQPQHF. The DNA of the CDR3 is TGTGCCAGCAGTGGGTCGGACAGGGGCAATCAGCCCCAGCATTTT.

The rearrangement links TRBV2 to TRBJ2-1; D is perhaps TRBD1 (6 bases). The CDR3 loop spans 13 amino acids. Trimming cost V 2 bases and J 7 bases, with 9 bases left between them. From germline, CDR1 is SNHLY and CDR2 FYNNEI. The CDR3 nucleotides read TGTGCCAGCAGTGAATACAGGGAGAATGAGCAGTTCTTC. This translates into CASSEYRENEQFF.

The rearrangement joins TRBV25-1 to TRBJ2-1, with no clear D. The CDR3 runs 11 residues. Germline V lookup: CDR1 MGHDK, CDR2 SYGVNS. Trimming left V 1 base short and J 9 bases short, with 4 bases between. As DNA, the CDR3 is TGTGCCAGCAGTGAATGGGTTGAGCAGTTCTTC. Translated: CASSEWVEQFF. Full variable domain (remainder filled in from reference TRBV25-1 and TRBJ2-1): EADIYQTPRYLVIGTGKKITLECSQTMGHDKMYWYQQDPGMELHLIHYSYGVNSTEKGDLSSESTVSRIRTEHFPLTLESARPSHTSQYLCASSEWVEQFFGPGTRLTVL.

The chain combines TRBV20-1 with TRBJ1-2, with D hard to call. CDR1 and CDR2 from the germline V gene are DFQATT and SNEGSKA (reference sequence). This CDR3 is 15 amino acids long. V dropped 0 bases and J dropped 1 base, with 12 bases sitting between them. The CDR3: CSARDSLMGNYGYTF. CDR3 coding DNA: TGCAGTGCTAGAGATAGCCTAATGGGTAACTATGGCTACACCTTC.

J is TRBJ2-3 and V is TRBV29-1, with D possibly TRBD2 on 5 matching bases. Germline CDR1 reads SQVTM; CDR2 reads ANQGSEA. This CDR3 is built from 12 residues. Trimming cost V 6 bases and J 4 bases, with 11 bases left between them. This CDR3 reads CSVEPGADTQYF. In nucleotides, the CDR3 is TGCAGCGTCGAGCCCGGGGCAGATACGCAGTATTTT.

In this sample, this clonotype turned up a few times. The rearrangement uses TRBV24-1 and TRBJ2-7; 8 bases fit TRBD2. The V gene end was trimmed by 2 bases and the J gene end by 5 bases; junction bases not matched to a gene: 10. This CDR3 spans 16 amino acids. Looked up from germline, CDR1 is KGHDR and CDR2 is SFDVKD. The CDR3 coding sequence is TGTGCCACCAGTGATTCCACGGGACTAGTTTTAAACGAGCAGTACTTC. Its protein product is CATSDSTGLVLNEQYF.

This clonotype has a handful of counts. V and J are TRBV4-3 and TRBJ2-7, with D perhaps TRBD2 (6 bases). Per germline, CDR1 LGHNA and CDR2 YSLEER. Trimming took off 5 bases at V and 7 bases at J, with 12 bases between the two ends. The CDR3 loop spans 12 amino acids. The CDR3 reads CASSALAGEQYF. CDR3 coding DNA: TGCGCCAGCAGCGCCCTCGCGGGAGAGCAGTACTTC.

CDR3 residues: CASSFGQGRSPLHF. As DNA, the CDR3 is TGTGCCAGCAGCTTCGGACAGGGGAGGTCACCCCTCCACTTT. V gene TRBV7-2 combines with J gene TRBJ1-6; 9 nucleotides match TRBD1. Germline-derived CDR1 and CDR2 are SGHTA and FQGNSA. Unmatched junction bases numbered 4, after V lost 3 bases and J lost 10 bases. The CDR3 has 14 amino acids.

This clonotype was counted between two and nine times. The chain joins TRBV20-1 to TRBJ2-3, with 7 bases matching TRBD2. The germline gives CDR1 DFQATT, CDR2 SNEGSKA (reference sequence). The CDR3 consists of 17 residues. The V gene end was trimmed by 6 bases and the J gene end by 2 bases; junction bases not matched to a gene: 17. The CDR3 sequence is CSAQSGASGTVTDTQYF. CDR3 DNA: TGCAGTGCCCAAAGTGGGGCTAGCGGCACCGTCACAGATACGCAGTATTTT.

The chain employs TRBV5-1 and TRBJ2-1; 7 nucleotides agree with TRBD2. This CDR3 region has 15 residues. Trimming took 2 bases from V and 3 from J; bases not matched to a gene: 5. From germline, CDR1 is SGHRS and CDR2 YFSETQ. In nucleotides, the CDR3 is TGCGCCAGCAGCTTTACCGGGACTAACTACAATGAGCAGTTCTTC. Amino acids: CASSFTGTNYNEQFF.

Here the CDR3 DNA reads TGCGCCAGCAGCCCGGGACCGGGCTCCGTCTACGAGCAGTACTTC. Translation gives CASSPGPGSVYEQYF. The chain combines TRBV4-3 with TRBJ2-5, with D possibly called TRBD1 or TRBD2 (5 bases each). The DNA end is a closer match to TRBJ2-7, so the J assignment may be wrong. This CDR3 has 15 amino acids. CDR1 and CDR2 (germline): LGHNA, YSLEER.

V usage is TRBV7-9 and J usage is TRBJ1-4, with 7 bases that match TRBD1. J lost 7 bases, V lost 1 base, and 6 bases had no gene match. Looked up from germline, CDR1 is SEHNR and CDR2 is FQNEAQ (reference sequence). The CDR3 has 15 amino acids. The CDR3 sequence is CASSLGGTEVEKLFF. CDR3 coding DNA: TGTGCCAGCAGCTTAGGTGGGACAGAGGTTGAAAAACTGTTTTTT.